This passage covers 21 T cell receptor beta chains from one sample sequenced in a study of blood T cell repertoires in COVID-19. Produced via immunoSEQ multiplex PCR; TCRdb's table is partial and in-frame only. The profile covers 130,000 to 150,000 clones, with 80% to 90% appearing a single time and 7.2% taken by the ten largest. Sequenced: peripheral blood. These TCRs come from a woman aged 45-65 years in a cohort sampled during active or convalescent COVID-19.

This chain uses TRBV27 with TRBJ1-1, with a possible D match to TRBD1 (6 bases). Per the germline V gene, CDR1 is MNHEY and CDR2 is SMNVEV (reference sequence). The V end was cut by 11 bases, the J end by 1 base, with 17 bases between. The length of the CDR3 is 14 residues. The CDR3 region is CASHTGWRNTEAFF. The DNA for the CDR3 is TGTGCCTCCCACACAGGGTGGCGGAACACTGAAGCTTTCTTT.

This clone was counted between two and nine times. The V gene is TRBV7-9, the J gene TRBJ2-7, with 8 bases fitting TRBD2. The CDR3 sequence is 12 residues long. V shed 11 bases, J shed 5 bases, and the junction held 8 bases outside the gene matches. Germline V gives CDR1 SEHNR, CDR2 FQNEAQ (reference sequence). The CDR3 is CASESSGDEQYF. The DNA of the CDR3 is TGTGCCTCAGAGAGTAGCGGGGACGAGCAGTACTTC. The full variable domain, in which reference TRBV7-9 and TRBJ2-7 provide the parts outside the CDR3, is DTGVSQNPRHKITKRGQNVTFRCDPISEHNRLYWYRQTLGQGPEFLTYFQNEAQLEKSRLLSDRFSAERPKGSFSTLEIQRTEQGDSAMYLCASESSGDEQYFGPGTRLTVT.

V is TRBV5-1 and J is TRBJ2-3, with D possibly being TRBD1 (7 bases). Trimming took off 6 bases at V and 2 bases at J, with 10 bases between the two ends. This CDR3 has 13 amino acids. In germline, CDR1 is SGHRS, CDR2 YFSETQ. The CDR3 reads CASTGGNTDTQYF. In DNA form, the CDR3 reads TGCGCCAGCACAGGGGGGAACACAGATACGCAGTATTTT.

This rearrangement joins TRBV9 to TRBJ2-2; no firm D call. Looked up from germline, CDR1 is SGDLS and CDR2 is YYNGEE. Trimming stripped 0 bases from V and 6 bases from J, with 6 bases between. The length of the CDR3 is 13 residues. The CDR3 loop is CASSVATSGELFF. As DNA, the CDR3 is TGTGCCAGCAGCGTAGCGACATCCGGGGAGCTGTTTTTT. The complete variable domain, with remaining parts taken from reference TRBV9 and TRBJ2-2, reads DSGVTQTPKHLITATGQRVTLRCSPRSGDLSVYWYQQSLDQGLQFLIQYYNGEERAKGNILERFSAQQFPDLHSELNLSSLELGDSALYFCASSVATSGELFFGEGSRLTVL.

This chain joins TRBV7-2 and TRBJ2-1; 8 bases agree with TRBD1. V was pared by 1 base and J by 1 base, with 0 bases of the junction left unmatched. This CDR3 spans 15 amino acids. Looked up from germline, CDR1 is SGHTA and CDR2 is FQGNSA. The CDR3 reads CASSLGQGSYNEQFF. As DNA, the CDR3 is TGTGCCAGCAGCTTAGGACAGGGGTCCTACAATGAGCAGTTCTTC.

The rearrangement joins TRBV4-1 to TRBJ2-7; unclear D gene. The germline CDR1 and CDR2 sequences are MGHRA and YSYEKL. This CDR3 comprises 14 residues. V lost 1 base, J lost 1 base, and 8 bases lay in between. The CDR3 DNA reads as TGCGCCAGCAGCCAAGTGGGCGCTTCCTACGAGCAGTACTTC. Translated, it gives CASSQVGASYEQYF.

V is TRBV15 and J is TRBJ2-5; D is ambiguous. The CDR3 spans 14 residues. Trimming pared 8 bases from V and 2 bases from J, leaving 15 bases between. Germline CDR1 and CDR2: LNHNV and YYDKDF (reference sequence). CDR3 sequence (DNA): TGTGCCACCGAGGAACCGCACCCTCAAGAGACCCAGTACTTC. Translating gives CATEEPHPQETQYF.

This clone appeared a single time. V gene TRBV7-3 combines with J gene TRBJ2-1; D possibly corresponds to TRBD1 (6 bases). The germline gives CDR1 SGHTA, CDR2 FQGTGA. V dropped 4 bases and J dropped 9 bases, with 13 bases sitting between them. This CDR3 region has 13 residues. The CDR3 nucleotides are TGTGCCAGCAGCTCACAGGGAGTTGGTGAGCAGTTCTTC. It codes for CASSSQGVGEQFF.

This chain connects TRBV28 to TRBJ2-6, with D possibly matching TRBD2 (5 bases). Germline CDR1 MDHEN, CDR2 SYDVKM. The CDR3 runs to 15 residues. V was trimmed by 6 bases and J by 1 base, leaving 10 bases between them. CDR3: CASRGSWSGANVLTF. The DNA of the CDR3 is TGTGCCAGCAGGGGGAGTTGGTCTGGGGCCAACGTCCTGACTTTC.

The chain employs TRBV7-8 and TRBJ2-7; D is unclear. The CDR3 extends over 18 amino acids. V gave up 0 bases and J gave up 0 bases, with 18 bases separating them. Germline-derived CDR1 and CDR2 are SGHVS and FQNEAQ. The CDR3 coding sequence is TGTGCCAGCAGCTTAGCGCGGTACGGCCAGTTGAACTCCTACGAGCAGTACTTC. This gives the protein CASSLARYGQLNSYEQYF.

The chain joins TRBV29-1 to TRBJ1-1; D is ambiguous. CDR1 SQVTM and CDR2 ANQGSEA come from the germline V gene. This CDR3 has 17 residues. Trimming shortened V by 4 bases and J by 1 base, and 22 bases separated the two germline ends. The CDR3 reads CSVAKAWETKRNTEAFF. Here the CDR3 DNA reads TGCAGCGTTGCCAAGGCGTGGGAGACGAAGAGGAACACTGAAGCTTTCTTT.

This CDR3 reads CASSATAGTYEQYF. In DNA form, the CDR3 reads TGTGCCAGCAGCGCCACGGCAGGAACCTACGAGCAGTACTTC. The chain has TRBV2 and TRBJ2-7, with no clear D. CDR1 and CDR2 from the germline V gene are SNHLY and FYNNEI. The V gene lost 6 bases and the J gene lost 2 bases, with 14 bases spanning the gap. The CDR3 has 14 residues.

The J gene is TRBJ2-2, the V gene TRBV18; the match to TRBD1 covers 10 bases. J lost 5 bases, V lost 1 base, and 4 bases had no gene match. Germline CDR1 reads KGHSH; CDR2 reads LQKENI. The CDR3 contains 16 residues. CDR3 sequence (DNA): TGTGCCAGCTCACCACAGGACAGGGGGAATACCGGGGAGCTGTTTTTT. It is translated as CASSPQDRGNTGELFF.

The V and J genes are TRBV9 and TRBJ2-1; D is undetermined. The CDR3 contains 14 residues. The V and J ends lost 0 bases and 4 bases respectively, with 8 bases between them. Looked up from germline, CDR1 is SGDLS and CDR2 is YYNGEE. The CDR3 nucleotides read TGTGCCAGCAGCGTAGATGTCCTTTACAATGAGCAGTTCTTC. This codes for CASSVDVLYNEQFF.

V gene TRBV6-5 combines with J gene TRBJ1-1; no definite D call. The germline CDR1 and CDR2 sequences are MNHEY and SVGAGI. The length of the CDR3 is 12 residues. V lost 4 bases and J 0 bases, leaving 3 bases between the germline ends. The CDR3 sequence is CASSSVNTEAFF. The CDR3 DNA sequence: TGTGCCAGCAGTTCTGTGAACACTGAAGCTTTCTTT.

This clone showed up just once. CDR3 DNA: TGTGCCAGCAGTTACTCTCAGAACACTGAAGCTTTCTTT. Protein product: CASSYSQNTEAFF. The chain is built from TRBV6-5 and TRBJ1-1; D remains ambiguous. Germline CDR1 and CDR2: MNHEY and SVGAGI. The CDR3 has 13 amino acids. V was pared by 0 bases and J by 1 base, with 3 bases between.

The V and J genes are TRBV4-2 and TRBJ1-2, with TRBD1 matching 7 bases. The germline gives CDR1 LGHNA, CDR2 YNFKEQ. The length of the CDR3 is 13 residues. After removal of 4 bases from V and 3 bases from J, the junction contained 2 bases not matched to a gene. The CDR3 DNA reads as TGTGCCAGCAGCCGAGGACAGGACTATGGCTACACCTTC. Translation gives CASSRGQDYGYTF.

Remarks on this clone: One end of the junction is discordant with germline, which a read error may explain. The V and J genes are TRBV6-5 and TRBJ1-2; D gene uncertain. Germline V gene lookup returns CDR1 MNHEY and CDR2 SVGAGI. The CDR3 extends over 11 amino acids. In DNA form, the CDR3 reads TGTGCCAGCAGTTCTTACTACGGCTACACCTTC. The encoded protein is CASSSYYGYTF.

The CDR3 DNA follows: TGTGCCAGCAGCTTAGTACAGGGGACTGAAGCTTTCTTT. Its translation: CASSLVQGTEAFF. The chain recombines TRBV11-2 with TRBJ1-1, with 7 bases fitting TRBD1. With 1 base clipped from V and 5 bases from J, the junction kept 1 base outside the gene matches. The germline gives CDR1 SGHAT, CDR2 FQNNGV. The CDR3 contains 13 residues.

The chain has TRBV7-2 and TRBJ1-1; 7 positions agree with TRBD1. J lost 7 bases, V lost 5 bases, and 10 bases had no gene match. CDR1 SGHTA and CDR2 FQGNSA come from the germline V gene. CDR3 length: 14 residues. This chain's CDR3 is CASSGSTGNLEAFF. CDR3 DNA: TGTGCCAGCAGCGGTTCGACAGGGAACCTTGAAGCTTTCTTT.

This chain connects TRBV30 to TRBJ1-2; D gene unclear. V lost 0 bases to trimming and J lost 2 bases, with 7 bases between them. The CDR3 is made up of 13 amino acids. From germline, CDR1 is GTSNPN and CDR2 SVGIG (reference sequence). Written as DNA, the CDR3 is TGTGCCTGGAGTGTAGCCGGGAACTATGGCTACACCTTC. Protein: CAWSVAGNYGYTF.